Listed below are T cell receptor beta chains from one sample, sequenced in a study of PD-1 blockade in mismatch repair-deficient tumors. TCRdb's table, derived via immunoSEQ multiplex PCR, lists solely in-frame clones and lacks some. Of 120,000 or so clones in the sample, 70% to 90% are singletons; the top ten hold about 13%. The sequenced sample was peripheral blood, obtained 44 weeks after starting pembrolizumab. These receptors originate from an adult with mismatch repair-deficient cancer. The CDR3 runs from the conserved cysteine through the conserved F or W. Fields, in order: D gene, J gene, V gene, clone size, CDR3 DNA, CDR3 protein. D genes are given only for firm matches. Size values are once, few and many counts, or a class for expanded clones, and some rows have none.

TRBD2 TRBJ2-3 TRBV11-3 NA TGTGCCAGCAGCCCAGGACTAGCGGGAGCAGATACGCAGTATTTT CASSPGLAGADTQYF
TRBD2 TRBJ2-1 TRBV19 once TGTGCCAGTAGTATACAGGGGACTAGCGGACCTTACAATGAGCAGTTCTTC CASSIQGTSGPYNEQFF
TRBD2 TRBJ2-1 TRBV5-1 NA TGCGCCAGCAGATCAGCGGGAGGGCCCCGTGAGCAGTTCTTC CASRSAGGPREQFF
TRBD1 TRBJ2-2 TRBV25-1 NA TGTGCCAGCAGTTGGGAGGACAGGGCCACCGGGGAGCTGTTTTTT CASSWEDRATGELFF
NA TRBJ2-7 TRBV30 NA TGTGCCTGGAGCGTGGGGGGGCCCTACGAGCAGTACTTC CAWSVGGPYEQYF
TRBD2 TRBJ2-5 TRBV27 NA TGTGCCAGCAGTTTATATGGGACTATCAAAAAGACCCAGTACTTC CASSLYGTIKKTQYF
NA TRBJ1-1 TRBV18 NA TGTGCCAGCTCACCCCCCTCAGGGGCCCACACTGAAGCTTTCTTT CASSPPSGAHTEAFF
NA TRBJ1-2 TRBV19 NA TGTGCCAGTAGTATGGCTCGGGTTACCTATGGCTACACCTTC CASSMARVTYGYTF
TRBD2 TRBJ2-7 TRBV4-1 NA TGCGCCAGCAGCCACCTCCTGGGGGGGTTAGGCGAGCAGTACTTC CASSHLLGGLGEQYF
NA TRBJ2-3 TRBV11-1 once TGTGCCAGCAGCTTAGGATTATGGGGGCGGAACACAGATACGCAGTATTTT CASSLGLWGRNTDTQYF
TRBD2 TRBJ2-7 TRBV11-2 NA TGTGCCAGCAGCTTAGTTGCTAGCGGGAGCTACGAGCAGTACTTC CASSLVASGSYEQYF
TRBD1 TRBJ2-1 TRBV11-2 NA TGTGCCAGCAGCTTAGGACAGGGTAGGTACAATGAGCAGTTCTTC CASSLGQGRYNEQFF
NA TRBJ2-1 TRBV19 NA TGTGCCAGTAGTATACAGGGGACGGAGTACAATGAGCAGTTCTTC CASSIQGTEYNEQFF
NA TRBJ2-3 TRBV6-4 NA TGTGCCAGCAGCGCGATTTTAGAAGCTCCCAGGTTGACGCAGTATTTT CASSAILEAPRLTQYF
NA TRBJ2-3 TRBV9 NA TGTGCCAGCAGCGTTCTAGGGGCTAGCCTTAGCACAGATACGCAGTATTTT CASSVLGASLSTDTQYF
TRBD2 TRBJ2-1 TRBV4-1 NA TGCGCCAGCAGCCAAGTAGGGTCCGGGACTAGCGGGGGGAGCTCCTACAATGAGCAGTTCTTC CASSQVGSGTSGGSSYNEQFF
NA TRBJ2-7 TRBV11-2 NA TGTGCCAGCAGCCCCGGCACGGGCTACGAGCAGTACTTC CASSPGTGYEQYF
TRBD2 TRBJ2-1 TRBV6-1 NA TGTGCCAGCAACGGACGGGGGAGGGCCTACAATGAGCAGTTCTTC CASNGRGRAYNEQFF
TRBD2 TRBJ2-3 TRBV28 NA TGTGCCAGCAGCCCAAACGGACTAGGCACCACAGATACGCAGTATTTT CASSPNGLGTTDTQYF
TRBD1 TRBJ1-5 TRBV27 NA TGTGCCAGCAGTCCGACAGGGGGAAGGGATCAGCCCCAGCATTTT CASSPTGGRDQPQHF
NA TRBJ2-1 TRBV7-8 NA TGTGCCAGCAGCCCGCACAGGTTGCCCCTATACAATGAGCAGTTCTTC CASSPHRLPLYNEQFF
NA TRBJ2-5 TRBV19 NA TGTGCCAGCTCCCCCGCTAGGGGAGAGACCCAGTACTTC CASSPARGETQYF
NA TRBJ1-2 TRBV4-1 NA TGCGCCAGCAGCCGAGAGTACGGGTCCGGCTATGGCTACACCTTC CASSREYGSGYGYTF
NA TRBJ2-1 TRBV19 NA TGTGCCAGTAGTCTAGGGTTTTATGGCTACAATGAGCAGTTCTTC CASSLGFYGYNEQFF
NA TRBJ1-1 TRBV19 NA TGTGCCAGTAGTGACCCGGGGAGCAGGACTGAAGCTTTCTTT CASSDPGSRTEAFF
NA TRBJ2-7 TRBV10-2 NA TGCGCCAGCTCCAGGGACGTATCCTACGAGCAGTACTTC CASSRDVSYEQYF
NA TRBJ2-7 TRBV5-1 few TGCGCCAGCAGCTTGTTTGCCGGACCCTCCTACGAGCAGTACTTC CASSLFAGPSYEQYF
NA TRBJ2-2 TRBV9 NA TGTGCCAGCAGCGTAGTGGGCACCGGGGAGCTGTTTTTT CASSVVGTGELFF
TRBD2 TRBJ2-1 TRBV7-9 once TGTGCCAGCAGCATAGTGGGGCTAGCGGGAGAGAAATATCAGTTCTTC CASSIVGLAGEKYQFF
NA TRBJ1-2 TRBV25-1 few TGTGCCAGCAGTGAATCGGGGATAGCAGAGGGCGTAACTGGCTACACCTTC CASSESGIAEGVTGYTF
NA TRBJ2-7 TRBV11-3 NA TGTGCCAGCAGCTTCGATAGATTGTACGAGCAGTACTTC CASSFDRLYEQYF
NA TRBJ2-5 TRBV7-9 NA TGTGCCAGCAGCAATCCCCTGAATCGGGAGACCCAGTACTTC CASSNPLNRETQYF
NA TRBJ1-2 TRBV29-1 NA TGCAGCGTTGAAGAGGAGGGATTAGGTGGCTACACCTTC CSVEEEGLGGYTF
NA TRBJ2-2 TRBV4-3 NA TGCGCCAGCAGCGCGACAGAGAAGGCCGGGGAGCTGTTTTTT CASSATEKAGELFF
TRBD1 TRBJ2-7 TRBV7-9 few TGTGCCAGCAGCTCCCGGGACAGGGCTTACGAGCAGTACTTC CASSSRDRAYEQYF
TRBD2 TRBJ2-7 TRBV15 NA TGTGCCACCAGCAGAGTCCGGATAGCGGGACCCTACGAGCAGTACTTC CATSRVRIAGPYEQYF
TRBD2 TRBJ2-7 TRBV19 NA TGTGCCAGTAGTCCAAGCGGGAGCTCATACGAGCAGTACTTC CASSPSGSSYEQYF
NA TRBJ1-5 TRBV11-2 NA TGTGCCAGCAGCCTAAACGGTTATTATAGCAATCAGCCCCAGCATTTT CASSLNGYYSNQPQHF
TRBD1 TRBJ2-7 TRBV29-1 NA TGCAGCGTCGCCGGGACAGGTTTCTCCTACGAGCAGTACTTC CSVAGTGFSYEQYF
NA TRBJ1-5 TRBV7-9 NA TGTGCCAGCAGCAAGGACGGAACAAATCAGCCCCAGCATTTT CASSKDGTNQPQHF
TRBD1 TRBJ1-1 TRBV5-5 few TGTGCCAGCAGCCCGGGGACAGCTGAAGCTTTCTTT CASSPGTAEAFF
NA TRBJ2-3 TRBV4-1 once TGCGCCAGCAGCCAAATAGCGGACCGCACAGATACGCAGTATTTT CASSQIADRTDTQYF